This TCR beta chain was retrieved from a study of cytomegalovirus exposure and HLA in healthy donors. Healthy bone marrow donors formed the donor group. CDR1 and CDR2 (germline): LGHNA, YSLEER. This CDR3 has 18 amino acids. With 0 bases removed from V and 0 bases from J, the gap between germline ends came to 12 bases. Comment on this clone: Antigen specificity is unknown.

PCR involved 60 Vbeta and 13 Jbeta primers. Data came from immunoSEQ multiplex PCR; TCRdb stores just in-frame clones and leaves some out. This repertoire shows more than 95,000 clones, more than 60% found once; its top ten account for about 5%. Findings and limits, study-wide: Across all donors, roughly uniform sequencing depth was an assumption of the presence/absence analyses. TCR sequences were mostly rare, though some public TCRs occurred in many donors. Previous analysis showed most TCR beta V segments were productive about 90% or about 30% of the time.

The rearrangement links TRBV4-3 to TRBJ1-6, with D possibly being TRBD1 (5 bases). This clonotype was sampled from a male donor in good health and CMV-seronegative. Sequenced input: PBMCs. CDR3 coding DNA: TGCGCCAGCAGCCAAGATCCCCAGGGAAGCTCCTATAATTCACCCCTCCACTTT. This gives the protein CASSQDPQGSSYNSPLHF.